This T cell receptor (beta chain) was observed in a study of cytomegalovirus exposure and HLA in healthy donors. Details on this clone: Its specificity is not known. Other DNA sequences in this specimen translate into the identical CDR3.

Primers included in the PCR were 60 Vbeta and 13 Jbeta primers. Assay: immunoSEQ multiplex PCR; the TCRdb copy retains only in-frame clones and omits some. The sample lists some 130,000 clones, around three quarters occurring once. Study-level points and caveats: Researchers reported that three CMV-associated chains were confirmed in vitro as CMV antigen-specific. The listing of 150 to 200 TCR beta chains classed them as cytomegalovirus-associated.

The V and J ends lost 3 bases and 7 bases respectively, with 7 bases between them. The CDR3 has 12 residues. Per the germline V gene, CDR1 is MNHEY and CDR2 is SMNVEV (reference sequence). This TCR derives from a man in his late teens or twenties in good health and CMV-seronegative. Sequenced sample: PBMCs. The chain carries TRBV27 and TRBJ2-1; possibly TRBD2 for D (5 bases). CDR3 nucleotide sequence: TGTGCCAGCAGTTTTGGAGGAAATGAGCAGTTCTTC. Its protein product is CASSFGGNEQFF.